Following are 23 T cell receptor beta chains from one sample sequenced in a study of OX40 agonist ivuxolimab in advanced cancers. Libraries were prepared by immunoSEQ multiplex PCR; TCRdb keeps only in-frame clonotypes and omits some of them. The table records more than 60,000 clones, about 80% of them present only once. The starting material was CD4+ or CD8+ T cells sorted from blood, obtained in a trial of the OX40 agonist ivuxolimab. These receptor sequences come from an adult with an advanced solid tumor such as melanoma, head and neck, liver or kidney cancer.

The CDR3 protein is CASSPEVDSNQPQHF. The CDR3 nucleotides are TGTGCCAGCTCACCAGAAGTAGATAGCAATCAGCCCCAGCATTTT. This chain uses TRBV18 with TRBJ1-5; D ambiguous. CDR3 size: 15 residues. With 2 bases removed from V and 0 bases from J, the gap between germline ends came to 8 bases. Germline CDR1 KGHSH, CDR2 LQKENI. Combining the CDR3 with reference TRBV18 and TRBJ1-5 gives the whole variable domain NAGVMQNPRHLVRRRGQEARLRCSPMKGHSHVYWYRQLPEEGLKFMVYLQKENIIDESGMPKERFSAEFPKEGPSILRIQQVVRGDSAAYFCASSPEVDSNQPQHFGDGTRLSIL.

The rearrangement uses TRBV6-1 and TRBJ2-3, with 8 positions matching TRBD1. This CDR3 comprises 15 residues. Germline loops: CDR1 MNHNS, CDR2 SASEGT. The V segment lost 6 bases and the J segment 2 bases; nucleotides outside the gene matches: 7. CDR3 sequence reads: CASRDRVSLTDTQYF. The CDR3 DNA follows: TGTGCCAGCAGGGACAGGGTCTCCCTCACAGATACGCAGTATTTT.

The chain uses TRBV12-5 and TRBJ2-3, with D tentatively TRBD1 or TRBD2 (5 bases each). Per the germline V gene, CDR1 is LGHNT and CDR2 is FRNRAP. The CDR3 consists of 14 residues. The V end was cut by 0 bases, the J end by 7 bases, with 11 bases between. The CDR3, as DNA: TGTGCTAGTGGTTTGGTGGGACGGGGAAATACGCAGTATTTT. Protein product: CASGLVGRGNTQYF.

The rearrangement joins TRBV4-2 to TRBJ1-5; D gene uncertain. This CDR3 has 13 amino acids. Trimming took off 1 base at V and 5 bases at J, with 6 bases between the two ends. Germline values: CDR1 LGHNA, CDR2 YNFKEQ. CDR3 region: CASSQGADQPQHF. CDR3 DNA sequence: TGTGCCAGCAGCCAAGGAGCAGATCAGCCCCAGCATTTT.

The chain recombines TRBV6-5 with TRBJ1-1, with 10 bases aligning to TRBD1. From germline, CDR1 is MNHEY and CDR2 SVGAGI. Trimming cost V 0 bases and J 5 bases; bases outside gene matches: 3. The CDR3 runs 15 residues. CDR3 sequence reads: CASSYSDRGNTEAFF. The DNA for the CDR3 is TGTGCCAGCAGTTACTCGGACAGGGGGAATACTGAAGCTTTCTTT.

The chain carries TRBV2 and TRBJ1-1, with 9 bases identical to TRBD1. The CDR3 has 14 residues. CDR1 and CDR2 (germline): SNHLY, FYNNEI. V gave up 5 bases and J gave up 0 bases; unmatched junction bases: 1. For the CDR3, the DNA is TGTGCCAGCAGTAACAGGGGGCTGAACACTGAAGCTTTCTTT. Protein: CASSNRGLNTEAFF.

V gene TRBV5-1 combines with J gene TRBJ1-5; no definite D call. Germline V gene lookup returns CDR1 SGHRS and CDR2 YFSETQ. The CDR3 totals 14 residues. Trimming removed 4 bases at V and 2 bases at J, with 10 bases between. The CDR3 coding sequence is TGCGCCAGCAGCAGCGAGGGAGGCAATCAGCCCCAGCATTTT. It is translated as CASSSEGGNQPQHF.

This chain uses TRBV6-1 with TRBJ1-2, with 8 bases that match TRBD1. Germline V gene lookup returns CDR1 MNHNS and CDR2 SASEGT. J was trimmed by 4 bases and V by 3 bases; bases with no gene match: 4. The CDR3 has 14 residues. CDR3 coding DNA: TGTGCCAGCAGTGAGAGAGACAGGGGCTATGGCTACACCTTC. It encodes CASSERDRGYGYTF.

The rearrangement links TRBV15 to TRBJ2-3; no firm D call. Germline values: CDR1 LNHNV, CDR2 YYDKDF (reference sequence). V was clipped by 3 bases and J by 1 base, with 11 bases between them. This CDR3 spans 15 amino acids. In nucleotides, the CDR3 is TGTGCCACCAGCAGGGCTCTGGTTGGCACAGATACGCAGTATTTT. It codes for CATSRALVGTDTQYF.

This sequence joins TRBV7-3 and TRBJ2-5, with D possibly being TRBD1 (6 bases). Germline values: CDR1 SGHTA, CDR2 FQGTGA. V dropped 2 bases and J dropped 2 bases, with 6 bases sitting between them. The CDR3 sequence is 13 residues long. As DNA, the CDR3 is TGTGCCAGCAGCTTAGGACAGCAAGAGACCCAGTACTTC. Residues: CASSLGQQETQYF. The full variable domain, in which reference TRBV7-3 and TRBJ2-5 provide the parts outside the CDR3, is GAGVSQTPSNKVTEKGKYVELRCDPISGHTALYWYRQSLGQGPEFLIYFQGTGAADDSGLPNDRFFAVRPEGSVSTLKIQRTERGDSAVYLCASSLGQQETQYFGPGTRLLVL.

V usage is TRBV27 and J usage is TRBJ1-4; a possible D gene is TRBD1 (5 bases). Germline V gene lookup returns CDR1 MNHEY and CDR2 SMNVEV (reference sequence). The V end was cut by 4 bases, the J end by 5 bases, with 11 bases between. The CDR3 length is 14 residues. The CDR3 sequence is CASSWGSLNEKLFF. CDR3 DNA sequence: TGTGCCAGCAGTTGGGGCTCCCTCAATGAAAAACTGTTTTTT.

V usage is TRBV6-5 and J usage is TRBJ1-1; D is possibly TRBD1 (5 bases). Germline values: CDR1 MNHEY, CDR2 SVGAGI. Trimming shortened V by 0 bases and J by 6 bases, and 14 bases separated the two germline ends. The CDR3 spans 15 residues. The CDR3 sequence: CASSYSGGGSAEAFF. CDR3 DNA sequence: TGTGCCAGCAGTTACTCCGGGGGGGGAAGCGCTGAAGCTTTCTTT.

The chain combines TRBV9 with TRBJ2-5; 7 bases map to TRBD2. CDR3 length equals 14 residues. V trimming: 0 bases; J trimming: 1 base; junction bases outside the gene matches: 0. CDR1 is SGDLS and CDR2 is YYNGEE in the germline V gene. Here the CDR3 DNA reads TGTGCCAGCAGCGTAGGACTAGCCCAAGAGACCCAGTACTTC. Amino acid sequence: CASSVGLAQETQYF.

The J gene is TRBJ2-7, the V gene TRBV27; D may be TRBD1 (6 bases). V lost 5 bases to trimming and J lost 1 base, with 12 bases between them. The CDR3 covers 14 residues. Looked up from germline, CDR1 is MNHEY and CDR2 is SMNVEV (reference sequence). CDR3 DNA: TGTGCCAGCAGTACAGGACAGAGTTCCTACGAGCAGTACTTC. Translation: CASSTGQSSYEQYF.

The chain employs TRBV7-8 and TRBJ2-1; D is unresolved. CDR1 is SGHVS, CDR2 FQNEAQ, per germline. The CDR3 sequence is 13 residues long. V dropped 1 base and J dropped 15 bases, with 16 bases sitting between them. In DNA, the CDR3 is TGTGCCAGCAGCTTAGGAGGAGCCTCGGGTCCGTTCTTC. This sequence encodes CASSLGGASGPFF.

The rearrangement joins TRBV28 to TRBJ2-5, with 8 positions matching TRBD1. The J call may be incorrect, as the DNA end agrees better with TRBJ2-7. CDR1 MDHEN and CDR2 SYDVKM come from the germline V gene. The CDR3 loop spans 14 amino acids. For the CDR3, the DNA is TGTGCCAGCAGCCTGGACAGGGTTATCCGCGAGCAGTACTTC. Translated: CASSLDRVIREQYF.

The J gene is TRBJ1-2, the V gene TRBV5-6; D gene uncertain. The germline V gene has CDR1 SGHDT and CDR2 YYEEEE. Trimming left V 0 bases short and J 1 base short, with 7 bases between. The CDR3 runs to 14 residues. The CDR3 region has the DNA TGTGCCAGCAGCTTGGGGGCAAATAACTATGGCTACACCTTC. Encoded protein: CASSLGANNYGYTF.

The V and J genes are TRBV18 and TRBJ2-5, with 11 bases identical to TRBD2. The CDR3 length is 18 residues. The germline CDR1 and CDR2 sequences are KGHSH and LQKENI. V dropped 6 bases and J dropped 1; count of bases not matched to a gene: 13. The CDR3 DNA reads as TGTGCCAGCTCGCCCCTTGAGGCTAGCGGGGGGATCCAAGAGACCCAGTACTTC. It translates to CASSPLEASGGIQETQYF. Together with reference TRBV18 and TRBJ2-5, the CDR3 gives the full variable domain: NAGVMQNPRHLVRRRGQEARLRCSPMKGHSHVYWYRQLPEEGLKFMVYLQKENIIDESGMPKERFSAEFPKEGPSILRIQQVVRGDSAAYFCASSPLEASGGIQETQYFGPGTRLLVL.

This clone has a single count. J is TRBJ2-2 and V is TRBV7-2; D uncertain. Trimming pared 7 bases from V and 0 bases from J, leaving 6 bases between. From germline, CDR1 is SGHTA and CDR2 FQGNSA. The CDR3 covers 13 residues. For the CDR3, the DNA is TGTGCCAGCAAGACGGCGAACACCGGGGAGCTGTTTTTT. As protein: CASKTANTGELFF.

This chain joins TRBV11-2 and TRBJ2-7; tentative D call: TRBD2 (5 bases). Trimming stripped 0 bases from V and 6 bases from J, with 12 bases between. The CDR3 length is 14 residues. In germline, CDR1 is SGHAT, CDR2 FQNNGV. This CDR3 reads CASSLDGGLGEQYF. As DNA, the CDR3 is TGTGCCAGCAGCTTAGACGGAGGCCTCGGCGAGCAGTACTTC.

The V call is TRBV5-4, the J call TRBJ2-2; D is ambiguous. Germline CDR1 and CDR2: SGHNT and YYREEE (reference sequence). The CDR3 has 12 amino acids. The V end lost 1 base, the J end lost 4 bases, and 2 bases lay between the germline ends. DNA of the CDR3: TGTGCCAGCAGCTTGCCCACCGGGGAGCTGTTTTTT. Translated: CASSLPTGELFF.

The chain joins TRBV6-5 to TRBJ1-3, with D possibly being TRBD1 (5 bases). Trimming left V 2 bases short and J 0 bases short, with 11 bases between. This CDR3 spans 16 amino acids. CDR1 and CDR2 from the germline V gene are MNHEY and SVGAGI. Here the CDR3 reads CASSYGARSSGNTIYF. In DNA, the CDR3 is TGTGCCAGCAGTTACGGGGCCCGGTCCTCTGGAAACACCATATATTTT.

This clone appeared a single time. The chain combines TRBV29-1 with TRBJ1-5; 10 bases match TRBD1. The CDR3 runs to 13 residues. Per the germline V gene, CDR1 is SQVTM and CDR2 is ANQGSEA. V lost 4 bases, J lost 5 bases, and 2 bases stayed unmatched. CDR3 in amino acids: CSVGGTGDQPQHF. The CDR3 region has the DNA TGCAGCGTTGGGGGGACAGGGGATCAGCCCCAGCATTTT.